One and the same sample provided the 15 T cell receptor beta chains below, sequenced in a study of blood T cell repertoires in COVID-19. Clones were read by immunoSEQ multiplex PCR, and TCRdb kept only the in-frame ones, dropping some. The sample lists around 260,000 clones; approximately 85% were seen once. Sequenced: PBMCs or T cells enriched from blood (not recorded which). The receptors were gathered from a woman between 25 and 40 years old who had recovered from COVID-19.

The CDR3 here is CASSPGTLTGELFF. The CDR3 DNA follows: TGTGCCAGCAGCCCCGGGACACTTACCGGGGAGCTGTTTTTT. V and J are TRBV28 and TRBJ2-2, with D possibly TRBD1 on 6 matching bases. Trimming removed 6 bases at V and 5 bases at J, with 13 bases between. The CDR3 has 14 residues. Germline V gives CDR1 MDHEN, CDR2 SYDVKM.

The genes are TRBV2 and TRBJ1-1, with no clear D. Trimming cost V 2 bases and J 4 bases, with 11 bases left between them. The length of the CDR3 is 14 residues. The germline V gene encodes CDR1 SNHLY and CDR2 FYNNEI. CDR3 DNA: TGTGCCAGCAGTGAAATACTGGTGAGCACTGAAGCTTTCTTT. Protein product: CASSEILVSTEAFF.

The CDR3 loop reads CASSEYAGSNQPQHF. CDR3 bases: TGCGCCAGCAGTGAGTATGCCGGTAGCAATCAGCCCCAGCATTTT. This chain uses TRBV10-2 with TRBJ1-5; D unresolved. The germline V and J ends were trimmed by 1 base and 0 bases, with 7 bases remaining between them. CDR3 length: 15 amino acids. Germline V lookup: CDR1 WSHSY, CDR2 SAAADI.

The gene calls are TRBV28 and TRBJ1-2; D gene ambiguous. The germline V and J ends were trimmed by 1 base and 2 bases, with 2 bases remaining between them. This CDR3 has 12 residues. Germline values: CDR1 MDHEN, CDR2 SYDVKM. CDR3 amino acids: CASSLSNYGYTF. Here the CDR3 DNA reads TGTGCCAGCAGTTTATCAAACTATGGCTACACCTTC.

The chain has TRBV18 and TRBJ1-1; 9 bases map to TRBD1. V lost 5 bases, J lost 4 bases, and 8 bases stayed unmatched. This CDR3 spans 15 amino acids. The germline V gene has CDR1 KGHSH and CDR2 LQKENI. In DNA form, the CDR3 reads TGTGCCAGCTCAACGGTCGGACAGGGGCGCACTGAAGCTTTCTTT. Residues: CASSTVGQGRTEAFF.

This rearrangement joins TRBV28 to TRBJ1-1; no clear D gene. The CDR3 length is 14 residues. The germline CDR1 and CDR2 sequences are MDHEN and SYDVKM. Deletions cut 2 bases from V and 10 bases from J, with 17 bases between. The CDR3 loop is CASSLLSALGRAFF. The CDR3, as DNA: TGTGCCAGCAGTTTACTGTCGGCACTAGGGAGAGCTTTCTTT.

The rearrangement links TRBV19 to TRBJ2-7, with 7 bases identical to TRBD1. V was clipped by 4 bases and J by 7 bases; unmatched bases: 16. Germline loops: CDR1 LNHDA, CDR2 SQIVND (reference sequence). The CDR3 runs to 16 residues. The CDR3 here is CASSKYLTGTPLEQYF. DNA for the CDR3: TGTGCCAGTAGTAAGTATCTGACAGGGACGCCCTTGGAGCAGTACTTC.

The V gene is TRBV5-1, the J gene TRBJ2-1; 7 positions agree with TRBD1. Germline CDR1 reads SGHRS; CDR2 reads YFSETQ. The CDR3 has 15 residues. The ends lost 7 bases at V and 5 bases at J; junction bases unmatched: 12. The CDR3 sequence is CASRPNRGPDNEQFF. In nucleotides, the CDR3 is TGCGCCAGCCGCCCTAACAGGGGTCCGGACAATGAGCAGTTCTTC.

V usage is TRBV5-5 and J usage is TRBJ1-2; unclear D gene. The CDR3 is 11 amino acids. V lost 4 bases to trimming and J lost 9 bases, with 10 bases between them. The germline V gene has CDR1 SGHKS and CDR2 YYEKEE (reference sequence). The CDR3 here is CASSRRHRYTF. Here the CDR3 DNA reads TGTGCCAGCAGCAGACGACACCGCTACACCTTC.

V usage is TRBV4-1 and J usage is TRBJ2-7; the match to TRBD1 covers 7 bases. CDR3 length: 16 amino acids. The V gene's germline CDR1 is MGHRA and CDR2 YSYEKL. V trimming: 4 bases; J trimming: 2 bases; junction bases outside the gene matches: 11. The CDR3 DNA sequence: TGCGCCAGCAGCCCTCCCCGAAGACAGGGAGCCTACGAGCAGTACTTC. This translates into CASSPPRRQGAYEQYF.

The genes are TRBV7-8 and TRBJ1-4; 7 bases match TRBD1. This CDR3 is built from 16 residues. Losses at the gene ends were 4 bases for V and 4 bases for J; bases not matched to a gene: 9. Germline-derived CDR1 and CDR2 are SGHVS and FQNEAQ. Here the CDR3 DNA reads TGTGCCAGCAGCTCGATATCCGGGACAGATAATGAAAAACTGTTTTTT. As protein: CASSSISGTDNEKLFF.

This clone occurred a few times. The CDR3 DNA follows: TGCGCCAGCAGGGAAGGACAGGGCACAGATACGCAGTATTTT. It yields the protein CASREGQGTDTQYF. The chain recombines TRBV10-1 with TRBJ2-3, with 7 bases that match TRBD1. CDR3 size: 14 residues. Germline loops: CDR1 WNHNN, CDR2 SYGVQD (reference sequence). The J segment lost 1 base and the V segment lost 6 bases, leaving 4 bases of the junction unmatched.

Only a few counts were recorded for this clone. The rearrangement links TRBV7-7 to TRBJ2-3; D perhaps matches TRBD1 (6 bases). Trimming took off 3 bases at V and 0 bases at J, with 13 bases between the two ends. Germline V gives CDR1 SSHAT, CDR2 FNYEAQ (reference sequence). The CDR3 is made up of 16 amino acids. The CDR3 is CASSLGRGESTDTQYF. The CDR3 DNA reads as TGTGCCAGCAGCTTGGGCAGGGGCGAGAGCACAGATACGCAGTATTTT.

This clone has only one observation. At one end the junction does not follow the germline gene, possibly because of a read error. V usage is TRBV7-9 and J usage is TRBJ2-7; D is perhaps TRBD1 or TRBD2 (5 bases each). The CDR3 spans 12 residues. From germline, CDR1 is SEHNR and CDR2 FQNEAQ (reference sequence). The CDR3 reads CASSLAYREQYF. The CDR3 DNA is TGTGCCAGCAGCCTAGCATACAGGGAGCAGTACTTC.

This sequence joins TRBV5-6 and TRBJ1-6; TRBD1 matches at 8 bases. The CDR3 covers 15 residues. Trimming at V came to 0 bases and at J to 10 bases, leaving 6 bases not matched to a gene. Germline V CDR1 and CDR2: SGHDT, YYEEEE. CDR3 residues: CASSLGDRNMSPLHF. As DNA, the CDR3 is TGTGCCAGCAGCTTGGGGGACAGGAATATGTCACCCCTCCACTTT. The whole variable domain, remainder taken from reference TRBV5-6 and TRBJ1-6, is DAGVTQSPTHLIKTRGQQVTLRCSPKSGHDTVSWYQQALGQGPQFIFQYYEEEERQRGNFPDRFSGHQFPNYSSELNVNALLLGDSALYLCASSLGDRNMSPLHFGNGTRLTVT.